Below are 8 T cell receptor beta chains sequenced from a single sample in a study of tumor and adjacent non-tumor tissue in lung cancer (dated by TCRdb to the late 2010s). Receptors were amplified or captured by multiplex PCR. Sequencing was carried out with an Illumina HiSeq 2500. TCRbeta libraries were built by three rounds of nested PCR using primers (Table S4), following protocols modified from ARM-PCR. Starting from the raw public reads, TCRdb applied fastp trimming at Q25, assembled clones with MiXCR and retained in-frame beta chains. Rows with a matching CDR3 protein are joined into one entry that keeps the most common DNA and genes. The sample has 60,000 or so distinct CDR3 sequences on record, more than 55% of them singletons. The top ten clones comprise 32% of the sample. Bulk unsorted tissue served as the source for RNA extraction, and RNA quality was assessed using a NanoDrop ND-1000 and an Agilent 2100. For the normal lung samples, distant non-tumor tissue was collected more than 3 cm away from the tumor edge.

Input material: distant non-tumor lung tissue. These receptor sequences come from a man between 70 and 80 years old with non-small cell lung cancer.

This clonotype was counted ten times or more. The chain employs TRBV7-8 and TRBJ2-1; no reliable D call. V lost 2 bases and J 6 bases, leaving 8 bases between the germline ends. The CDR3 is 13 residues long. Germline V gene data show CDR1 as SGHVS and CDR2 as FQNEAQ. The CDR3 protein is CASSLYSVNEQFF. The CDR3 bases are TGTGCCAGCAGCTTATACTCCGTCAATGAGCAGTTCTTC.

Concerning this clonotype: A much larger clone is a single base away; this may be a read error. The gene calls are TRBV30 and TRBJ1-5; the match to TRBD1 covers 9 bases. Germline V CDR1 and CDR2: GTSNPN, SVGIG (reference sequence). After removal of 0 bases from V and 5 bases from J, the junction contained 5 bases not matched to a gene. This CDR3 has 15 amino acids. CDR3 residues: CAWSVRDRAYQPQHF. The CDR3 nucleotides are TGTGCCTGGAGTGTAAGGGACAGGGCTTATCAGCCCCAGCATTTT.

On this clonotype itself: Sequence at one end of the junction differs from germline and may be a read error. This rearrangement joins TRBV28 to TRBJ2-2; TRBD2 matches at 7 bases. The CDR3 is 16 amino acids. CDR1 and CDR2 (germline): MDHEN, SYDVKM. CDR3 protein: CASSLVRGVDTGELSF. The CDR3 nucleotides read TGTGCCAGCAGTCTTGTCCGGGGGGTCGACACCGGGGAGCTGTCTTTT.

Note on this clonotype: Just one base apart from a much larger clone, this may be a read error. The chain joins TRBV4-1 to TRBJ1-6; 9 nucleotides align to TRBD1. CDR1 is MGHRA and CDR2 is YSYEKL in the germline V gene. This CDR3 is built from 15 residues. The CDR3 bases are TGCGCCAGCAGCGGTACAGGGGGCGAAGATTCATCCCTCCACTTT. Its translation: CASSGTGGEDSSLHF.

This clonotype was seen once. The junction does not match germline at one end; this may be a read error. V usage is TRBV11-2 and J usage is TRBJ2-1; D gene unclear. The germline gives CDR1 SGHAT, CDR2 FQNNGV. This CDR3 is built from 14 residues. The CDR3 spells CTSSLMSSYNEQFF. The CDR3, as DNA: TGTACCAGCAGTCTCATGAGCTCCTACAATGAGCAGTTCTTC.

As regards this clonotype: The CDR3 does not close with the conserved phenylalanine or tryptophan, likely indicating a read error. The rearrangement uses TRBV6-6 and TRBJ2-1, with D perhaps matching TRBD2 (5 bases). V was clipped by 8 bases and J by 5 bases, with 13 bases between them. The CDR3 covers 13 residues. Germline V CDR1 and CDR2: MNHNY, SVGAGI (reference sequence). The CDR3 bases are TGTGCCAGCTGCTTGACGGGGAACAATGAGCAGTTCTTG. It is translated as CASCLTGNNEQFL.

Note on this clonotype: The germline gene is not matched at one end of the junction; a read error may be the cause. The V call is TRBV11-2, the J call TRBJ1-2; D is perhaps TRBD1 (6 bases). The CDR3 runs to 17 residues. Germline-derived CDR1 and CDR2 are SGHAT and FQNNGV. The CDR3 sequence is CASSLGGGRTDFYGYTF. The CDR3 coding sequence is TGTGCCAGCAGCCTAGGGGGGGGGAGGACGGATTTCTATGGTTACACCTTC.

The chain combines TRBV10-3 with TRBJ1-2, with 9 bases fitting TRBD1. Germline V gene lookup returns CDR1 ENHRY and CDR2 SYGVKD. This CDR3 has 15 amino acids. After removal of 6 bases from V and 4 bases from J, the junction contained 9 bases not matched to a gene. The CDR3 reads CAISEGTGTTYGYTF. CDR3 coding DNA: TGTGCCATCAGCGAGGGGACAGGGACTACCTATGGCTACACCTTC.